These 12 T cell receptor beta chains were all obtained from the same sample, sequenced in a study of cytomegalovirus exposure and HLA in healthy donors (dated by TCRdb to 2017 to 2019). The library was produced with the immunoSEQ multiplex PCR assay. For the multiplex PCR, a mixture combining 60 forward primers for TCR Vbeta segments and 13 reverse primers for TCR Jbeta segments was used. Imported from immuneACCESS, the table was reduced by TCRdb to in-frame sequences with V and J called. These copies leave out some clones; in studies compared against another copy, an unresolved V gene accounts for under half, and the cause of the remainder is not known. The sample table records around 130,000 clones; 81% of these occur just once. The ten largest clones take up around 0.67% of the sample. The sequenced sample consisted of PBMCs. These receptors all stem from a man aged 18 to 29 in good health and CMV-seronegative.

The chain combines TRBV5-1 with TRBJ2-1; 9 positions match TRBD1. CDR1 is SGHRS, CDR2 YFSETQ, per germline. The CDR3 totals 16 residues. V dropped 0 bases and J dropped 7; count of bases not matched to a gene: 8. The CDR3 bases are TGCGCCAGCAGCTTGGGGCCGGGACAGGGATATAATGAGCAGTTCTTC. It codes for CASSLGPGQGYNEQFF.

V and J are TRBV15 and TRBJ1-4, with 8 positions matching TRBD1. The CDR3 runs 14 residues. Trimming took 4 bases from V and 8 from J; bases not matched to a gene: 6. Germline loops: CDR1 LNHNV, CDR2 YYDKDF (reference sequence). The CDR3: CATSKSDRAEKLFF. The CDR3 nucleotides are TGTGCCACCAGCAAATCGGACAGGGCAGAAAAACTGTTTTTT.

This sequence joins TRBV7-9 and TRBJ1-2; D not certain. V dropped 5 bases and J dropped 5 bases, with 15 bases sitting between them. Germline V gene sequence: CDR1 SEHNR, CDR2 FQNEAQ (reference sequence). This CDR3 comprises 14 residues. CDR3 nucleotide sequence: TGTGCCAGCAGCCCCCGTGGCGCGGGGTATGGCTACACCTTC. Its protein product is CASSPRGAGYGYTF.

This sequence joins TRBV30 and TRBJ1-2; unclear D gene. Germline lookup yields CDR1 GTSNPN and CDR2 SVGIG (reference sequence). With 2 bases removed from V and 4 bases from J, the gap between germline ends came to 11 bases. CDR3 length equals 13 residues. The CDR3 DNA sequence: TGTGCCTGGAGTAACGAGGGTAGCTATGGCTACACCTTC. Protein: CAWSNEGSYGYTF.

The rearrangement joins TRBV29-1 to TRBJ1-3; D remains unclear. The CDR3 contains 13 residues. V was trimmed by 6 bases and J by 2 bases, leaving 11 bases between them. Germline V gives CDR1 SQVTM, CDR2 ANQGSEA. As DNA, the CDR3 is TGCAGCGTCCTGGAGTTGACTGGAAACACCATATATTTT. This encodes CSVLELTGNTIYF.

V gene TRBV4-3 combines with J gene TRBJ1-1; unclear D gene. V was pared by 0 bases and J by 1 base, with 6 bases between. The CDR3 is 14 amino acids. The germline gives CDR1 LGHNA, CDR2 YSLEER. The CDR3 nucleotides are TGCGCCAGCAGCCAAGAGTGGCAGAACACTGAAGCTTTCTTT. Amino acids: CASSQEWQNTEAFF.

The V call is TRBV7-2, the J call TRBJ2-7; TRBD2 aligns across 7 bases. CDR3 size: 16 residues. The J segment lost 1 base and the V segment lost 1 base, leaving 7 bases of the junction unmatched. Germline V gene data show CDR1 as SGHTA and CDR2 as FQGNSA. CDR3 DNA: TGTGCCAGCAGCTTAGATCAGTGGCGGGAGTCCTACGAGCAGTACTTC. It translates to CASSLDQWRESYEQYF. The entire variable domain, with the rest obtained from reference TRBV7-2 and TRBJ2-7, is as follows: GAGVSQSPSNKVTEKGKDVELRCDPISGHTALYWYRQSLGQGLEFLIYFQGNSAPDKSGLPSDRFSAERTGGSVSTLTIQRTQQEDSAVYLCASSLDQWRESYEQYFGPGTRLTVT.

The chain employs TRBV7-9 and TRBJ2-7; D is possibly TRBD2 (7 bases). The CDR3 is 15 residues long. V gave up 1 base and J gave up 4 bases, with 14 bases separating them. Per the germline V gene, CDR1 is SEHNR and CDR2 is FQNEAQ (reference sequence). CDR3 sequence: CASSLVGGRIYEQYF. DNA for the CDR3: TGTGCCAGCAGCTTAGTGGGGGGGCGGATTTACGAGCAGTACTTC.

The chain is built from TRBV6-5 and TRBJ1-2; 7 bases are a match to TRBD1. Germline CDR1 MNHEY, CDR2 SVGAGI. The CDR3 length is 14 residues. With 6 bases clipped from V and 4 bases from J, the junction kept 8 bases outside the gene matches. The CDR3 DNA sequence: TGTGCCAGCAGCCGAGAGACAGGGACCTATGGCTACACCTTC. It translates to CASSRETGTYGYTF.

This clone has just one count. The rearrangement uses TRBV28 and TRBJ1-1, with D perhaps matching TRBD1 (6 bases). V was pared by 8 bases and J by 0 bases, with 16 bases between. Germline V gene sequence: CDR1 MDHEN, CDR2 SYDVKM. This CDR3 is built from 15 residues. The CDR3 DNA reads TGTGCCAGCTCTCGGGGCGGACAGTTGAACACTGAAGCTTTCTTT. Translated, it gives CASSRGGQLNTEAFF.

Remarks on this clone: Additional DNA sequences in this sample encode the identical CDR3. The DNA for the CDR3 is TGTGCCAGCAGCCAATGGGACATTACTTCCCCCCTCCACTTT. Translating gives CASSQWDITSPLHF. The chain recombines TRBV6-5 with TRBJ1-6, with D possibly matching TRBD1 (6 bases). CDR1 is MNHEY and CDR2 is SVGAGI in the germline V gene. This CDR3 comprises 14 residues. Trimming pared 6 bases from V and 13 bases from J, leaving 19 bases between.

This clone came up once. The chain uses TRBV7-6 and TRBJ1-6; D is ambiguous. Germline V lookup: CDR1 SGHVS, CDR2 FNYEAQ. The CDR3 is 16 amino acids. V was cut by 5 bases and J by 12 bases, with 23 bases left in between. The CDR3 coding sequence is TGTGCCAGCAGCCCCCGACACAACTCCCTACGGGAACCCCTCCACTTT. Its protein is CASSPRHNSLREPLHF.